This T cell receptor (beta chain) was retrieved from a study of OX40 agonist ivuxolimab in advanced cancers. Clones were sequenced by immunoSEQ multiplex PCR, and TCRdb holds only the in-frame ones, with some missing. The repertoire includes 120,000 or so clones, roughly 89% of them detected once, and 0.27% sits in the top ten. Study-wide results and limits: Normalized T-cell clonal expansion was also low in a subset of nonresponders.

In the case of this clone: Its antigen is as yet unknown.

V lost 3 bases to trimming and J lost 4 bases; unmatched junction nucleotides: 7. Germline CDR1 is SGHRS and CDR2 is YFSETQ. CDR3 length equals 16 residues. This TCR derives from an adult with an advanced solid tumor such as melanoma, head and neck, liver or kidney cancer. The chain couples TRBV5-1 to TRBJ2-5; TRBD2 agrees at 12 bases. Here the sequenced sample was CD4+ or CD8+ T cells sorted from blood, taken in a trial of the OX40 agonist ivuxolimab. CDR3: CASSSLLAGGGETQYF. The CDR3 coding sequence is TGCGCCAGCAGCTCGCTCCTAGCGGGGGGGGGAGAGACCCAGTACTTC. The whole variable domain, filled in from reference TRBV5-1 and TRBJ2-5, reads KAGVTQTPRYLIKTRGQQVTLSCSPISGHRSVSWYQQTPGQGLQFLFEYFSETQRNKGNFPGRFSGRQFSNSRSEMNVSTLELGDSALYLCASSSLLAGGGETQYFGPGTRLLVL.